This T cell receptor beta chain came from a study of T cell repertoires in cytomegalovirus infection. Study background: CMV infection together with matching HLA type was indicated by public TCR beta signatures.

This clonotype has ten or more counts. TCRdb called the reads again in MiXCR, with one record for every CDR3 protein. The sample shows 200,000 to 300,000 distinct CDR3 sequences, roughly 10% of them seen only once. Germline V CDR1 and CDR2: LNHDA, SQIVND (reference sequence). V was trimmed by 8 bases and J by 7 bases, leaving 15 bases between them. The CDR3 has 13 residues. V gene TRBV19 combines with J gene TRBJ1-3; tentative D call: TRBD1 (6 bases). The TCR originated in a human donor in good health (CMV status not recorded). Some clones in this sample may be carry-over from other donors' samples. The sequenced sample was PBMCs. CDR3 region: CASQQGERNTIYF. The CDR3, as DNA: TGTGCCAGTCAACAGGGTGAACGGAACACCATATATTTT.